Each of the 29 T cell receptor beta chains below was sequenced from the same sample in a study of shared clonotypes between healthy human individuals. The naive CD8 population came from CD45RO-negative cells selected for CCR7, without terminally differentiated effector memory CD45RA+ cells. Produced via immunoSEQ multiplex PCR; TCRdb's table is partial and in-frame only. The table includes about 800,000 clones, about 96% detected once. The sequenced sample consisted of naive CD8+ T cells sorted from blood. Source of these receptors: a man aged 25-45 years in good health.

CDR3 coding DNA: TGCAGTGCTGGGGAGGAGCAGTACTTC. Amino acid sequence: CSAGEEQYF. The J gene is TRBJ2-7, the V gene TRBV20-1; D perhaps matches TRBD2 (5 bases). Germline V gene sequence: CDR1 DFQATT, CDR2 SNEGSKA (reference sequence). CDR3 size: 9 residues. The germline V and J ends were trimmed by 5 bases and 7 bases, with 6 bases remaining between them.

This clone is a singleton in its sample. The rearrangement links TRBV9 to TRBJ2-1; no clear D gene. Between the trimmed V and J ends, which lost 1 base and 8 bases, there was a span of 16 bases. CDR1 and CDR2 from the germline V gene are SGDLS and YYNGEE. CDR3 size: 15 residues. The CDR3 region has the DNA TGTGCCAGCAGCGTACGGGCAGGATATGAGGATGAGCAGTTCTTC. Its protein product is CASSVRAGYEDEQFF.

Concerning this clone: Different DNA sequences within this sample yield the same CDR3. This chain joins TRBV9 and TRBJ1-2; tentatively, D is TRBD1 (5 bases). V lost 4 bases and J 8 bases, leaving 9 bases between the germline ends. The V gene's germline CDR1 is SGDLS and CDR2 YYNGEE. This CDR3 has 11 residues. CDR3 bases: TGTGCCAGCAGCTCCCGGGACGGCTACACCTTC. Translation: CASSSRDGYTF.

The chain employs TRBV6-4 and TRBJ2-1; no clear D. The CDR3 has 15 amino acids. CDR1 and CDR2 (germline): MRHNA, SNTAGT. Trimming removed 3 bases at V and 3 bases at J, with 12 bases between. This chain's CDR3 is CASSEYLNSYNEQFF. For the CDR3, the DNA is TGTGCCAGCAGTGAATATCTTAACAGCTACAATGAGCAGTTCTTC.

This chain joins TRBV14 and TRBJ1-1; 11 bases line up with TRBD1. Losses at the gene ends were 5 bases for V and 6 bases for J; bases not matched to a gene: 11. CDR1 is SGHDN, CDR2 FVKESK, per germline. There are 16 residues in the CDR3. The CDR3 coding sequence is TGTGCCAGCAGCTCTCTACCGGGACAGGGGGTCCCTGAAGCTTTCTTT. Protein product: CASSSLPGQGVPEAFF. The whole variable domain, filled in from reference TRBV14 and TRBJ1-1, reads EAGVTQFPSHSVIEKGQTVTLRCDPISGHDNLYWYRRVMGKEIKFLLHFVKESKQDESGMPNNRFLAERTGGTYSTLKVQPAELEDSGVYFCASSSLPGQGVPEAFFGQGTRLTVV.

CDR3 residues: CASSLVTGSTDTQYF. CDR3 in DNA: TGTGCCAGCAGCTTAGTTACCGGGAGCACAGATACGCAGTATTTT. The V call is TRBV13, the J call TRBJ2-3; no reliable D call. V was trimmed by 1 base and J by 0 bases, leaving 8 bases between them. This CDR3 has 15 residues. Germline V gene lookup returns CDR1 PRHDT and CDR2 FYEKMQ (reference sequence). The full variable domain, rest sourced from reference TRBV13 and TRBJ2-3, is AAGVIQSPRHLIKEKRETATLKCYPIPRHDTVYWYQQGPGQDPQFLISFYEKMQSDKGSIPDRFSAQQFSDYHSELNMSSLELGDSALYFCASSLVTGSTDTQYFGPGTRLTVL.

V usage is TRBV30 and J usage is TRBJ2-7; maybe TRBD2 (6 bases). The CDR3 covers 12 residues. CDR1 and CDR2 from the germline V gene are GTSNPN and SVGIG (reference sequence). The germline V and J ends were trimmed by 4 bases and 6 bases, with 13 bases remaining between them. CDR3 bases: TGTGCCTGGACCGTCGGGGGTGGCGAGCAGTACTTC. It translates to CAWTVGGGEQYF.

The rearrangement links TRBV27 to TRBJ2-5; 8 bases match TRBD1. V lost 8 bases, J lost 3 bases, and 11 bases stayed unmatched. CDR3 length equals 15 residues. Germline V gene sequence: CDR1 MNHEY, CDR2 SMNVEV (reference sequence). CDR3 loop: CASRDRDRREETQYF. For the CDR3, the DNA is TGTGCCAGCCGAGACCGGGACAGGAGAGAAGAGACCCAGTACTTC.

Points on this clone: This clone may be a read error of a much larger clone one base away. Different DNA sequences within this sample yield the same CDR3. DNA of the CDR3: TGTGCCAGCAGCCCCGGGGACAGCTACGAGCAGTACTTC. It codes for CASSPGDSYEQYF. This chain uses TRBV7-9 with TRBJ2-7; the match to TRBD1 covers 7 bases. Trimming at V came to 5 bases and at J to 3 bases, leaving 4 bases not matched to a gene. CDR3 length: 13 residues. The V gene's germline CDR1 is SEHNR and CDR2 FQNEAQ (reference sequence).

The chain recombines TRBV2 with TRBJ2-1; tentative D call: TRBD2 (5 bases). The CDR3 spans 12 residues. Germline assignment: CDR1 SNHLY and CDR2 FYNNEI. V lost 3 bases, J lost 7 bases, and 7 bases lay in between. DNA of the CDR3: TGTGCCAGCAGTGAGGGGAGAAATGAGCAGTTCTTC. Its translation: CASSEGRNEQFF.

The CDR3 region has the DNA TGCAGCGCCTGGACAGTTCAGGGTGCCAACTATGGCTACACCTTC. Its protein product is CSAWTVQGANYGYTF. The V gene is TRBV29-1, the J gene TRBJ1-2, with D possibly matching TRBD1 (6 bases). Germline CDR1 and CDR2: SQVTM and ANQGSEA. CDR3 length: 15 residues. V lost 7 bases, J lost 2 bases, and 20 bases lay in between.

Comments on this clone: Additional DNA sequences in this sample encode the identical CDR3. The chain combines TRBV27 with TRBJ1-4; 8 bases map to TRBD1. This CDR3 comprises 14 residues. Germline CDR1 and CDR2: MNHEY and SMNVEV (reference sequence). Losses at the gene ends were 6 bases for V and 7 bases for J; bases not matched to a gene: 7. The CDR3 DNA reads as TGTGCCAGCAGCCCCAGGGGGCGGGGTGAAAAACTGTTTTTT. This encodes CASSPRGRGEKLFF.

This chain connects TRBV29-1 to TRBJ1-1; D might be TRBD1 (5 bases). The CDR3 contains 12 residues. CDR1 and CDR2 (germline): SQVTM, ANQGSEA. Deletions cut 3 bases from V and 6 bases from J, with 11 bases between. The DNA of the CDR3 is TGCAGCGTTGAGTTTGACAGTCCTGAAGCTTTCTTT. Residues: CSVEFDSPEAFF.

For the CDR3, the DNA is TGTGCCAGCACCTTAGGGGCTGTTAGTAGCACAGATACGCAGTATTTT. Encoded protein: CASTLGAVSSTDTQYF. V gene TRBV6-9 combines with J gene TRBJ2-3; tentatively, D is TRBD1 (5 bases). The CDR3 covers 16 residues. From germline, CDR1 is MNHGY and CDR2 SVAAGI. V was clipped by 7 bases and J by 0 bases, with 17 bases between them.

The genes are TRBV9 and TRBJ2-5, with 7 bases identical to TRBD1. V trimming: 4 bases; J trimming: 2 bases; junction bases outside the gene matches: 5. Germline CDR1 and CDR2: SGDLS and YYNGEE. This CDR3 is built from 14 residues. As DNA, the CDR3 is TGTGCCAGCAGCTTCCGGGACAGTCAAGAGACCCAGTACTTC. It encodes CASSFRDSQETQYF.

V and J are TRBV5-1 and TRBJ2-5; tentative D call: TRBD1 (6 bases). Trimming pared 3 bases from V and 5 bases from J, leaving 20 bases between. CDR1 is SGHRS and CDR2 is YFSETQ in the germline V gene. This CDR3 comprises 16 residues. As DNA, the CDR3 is TGCGCCAGCAGCTCCCAGGGGACAATAAGTGGGGAGACCCAGTACTTC. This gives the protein CASSSQGTISGETQYF. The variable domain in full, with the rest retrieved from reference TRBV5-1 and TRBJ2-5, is KAGVTQTPRYLIKTRGQQVTLSCSPISGHRSVSWYQQTPGQGLQFLFEYFSETQRNKGNFPGRFSGRQFSNSRSEMNVSTLELGDSALYLCASSSQGTISGETQYFGPGTRLLVL.

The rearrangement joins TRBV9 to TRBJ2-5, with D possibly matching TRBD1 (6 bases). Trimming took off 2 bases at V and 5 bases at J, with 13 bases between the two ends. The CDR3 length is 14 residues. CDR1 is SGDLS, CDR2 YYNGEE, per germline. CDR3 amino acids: CASSVGTGWETQYF. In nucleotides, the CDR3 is TGTGCCAGCAGCGTCGGAACAGGGTGGGAGACCCAGTACTTC.

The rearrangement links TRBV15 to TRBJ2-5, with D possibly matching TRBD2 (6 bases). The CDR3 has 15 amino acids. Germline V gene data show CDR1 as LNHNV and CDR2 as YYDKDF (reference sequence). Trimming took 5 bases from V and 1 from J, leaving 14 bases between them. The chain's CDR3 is CATSGEWRVQETQYF. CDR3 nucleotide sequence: TGTGCCACCAGCGGGGAATGGAGGGTCCAAGAGACCCAGTACTTC. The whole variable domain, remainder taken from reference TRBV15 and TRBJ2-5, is DAMVIQNPRYQVTQFGKPVTLSCSQTLNHNVMYWYQQKSSQAPKLLFHYYDKDFNNEADTPDNFQSRRPNTSFCFLDIRSPGLGDTAMYLCATSGEWRVQETQYFGPGTRLLVL.

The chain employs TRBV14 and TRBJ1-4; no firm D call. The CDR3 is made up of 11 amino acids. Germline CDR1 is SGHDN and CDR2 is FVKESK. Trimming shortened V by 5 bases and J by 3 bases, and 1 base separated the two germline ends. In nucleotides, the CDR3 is TGTGCCAGCAGCTCTAATGAAAAACTGTTTTTT. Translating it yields CASSSNEKLFF.

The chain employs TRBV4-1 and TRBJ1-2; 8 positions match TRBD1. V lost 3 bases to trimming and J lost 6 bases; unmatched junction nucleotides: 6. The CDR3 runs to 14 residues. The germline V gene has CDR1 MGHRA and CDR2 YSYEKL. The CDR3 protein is CASSQVGQGNGYTF. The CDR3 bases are TGCGCCAGCAGCCAGGTTGGACAGGGTAATGGCTACACCTTC.

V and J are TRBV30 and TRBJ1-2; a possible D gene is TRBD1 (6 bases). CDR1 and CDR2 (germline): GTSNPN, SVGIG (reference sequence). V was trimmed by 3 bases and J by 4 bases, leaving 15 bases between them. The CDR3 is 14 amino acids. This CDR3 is CAWRLTGPPYGYTF. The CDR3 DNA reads TGTGCCTGGAGGCTAACAGGGCCCCCCTATGGCTACACCTTC.

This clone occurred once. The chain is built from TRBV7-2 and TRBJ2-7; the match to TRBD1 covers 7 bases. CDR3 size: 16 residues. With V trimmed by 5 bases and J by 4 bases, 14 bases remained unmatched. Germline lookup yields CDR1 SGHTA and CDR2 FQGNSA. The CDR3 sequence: CASSPSTRQGRYEQYF. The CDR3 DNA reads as TGTGCCAGCAGCCCATCAACTAGACAGGGTCGTTACGAGCAGTACTTC.

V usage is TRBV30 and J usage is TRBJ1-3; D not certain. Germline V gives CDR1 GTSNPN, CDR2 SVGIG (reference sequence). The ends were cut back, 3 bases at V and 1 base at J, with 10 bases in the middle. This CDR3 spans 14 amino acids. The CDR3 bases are TGTGCCTGGAGAGGAATAGTGTCTGGAAACACCATATATTTT. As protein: CAWRGIVSGNTIYF.

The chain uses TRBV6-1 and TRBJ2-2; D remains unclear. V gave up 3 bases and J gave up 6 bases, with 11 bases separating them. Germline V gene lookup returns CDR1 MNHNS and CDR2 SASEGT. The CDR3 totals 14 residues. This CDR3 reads CASSEALVPGELFF. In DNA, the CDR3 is TGTGCCAGCAGTGAGGCGCTAGTTCCCGGGGAGCTGTTTTTT.

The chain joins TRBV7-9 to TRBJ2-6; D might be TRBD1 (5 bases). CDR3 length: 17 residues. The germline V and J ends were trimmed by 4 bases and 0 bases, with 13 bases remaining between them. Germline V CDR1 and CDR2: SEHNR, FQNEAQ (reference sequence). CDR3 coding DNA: TGTGCCAGCAGCTCGACAGTTTGGGTCTCTGGGGCCAACGTCCTGACTTTC. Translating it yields CASSSTVWVSGANVLTF.

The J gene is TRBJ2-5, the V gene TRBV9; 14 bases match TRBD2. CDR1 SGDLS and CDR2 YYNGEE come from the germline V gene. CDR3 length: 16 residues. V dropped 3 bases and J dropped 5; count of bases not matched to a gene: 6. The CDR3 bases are TGTGCCAGCAGCGAAGGACTAGCGGGAGGCAGTGAGACCCAGTACTTC. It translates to CASSEGLAGGSETQYF.

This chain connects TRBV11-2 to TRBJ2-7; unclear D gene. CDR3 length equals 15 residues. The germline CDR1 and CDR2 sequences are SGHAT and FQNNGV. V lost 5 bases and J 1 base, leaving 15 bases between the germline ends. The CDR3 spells CASSEPRSGSYEQYF. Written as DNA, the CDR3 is TGTGCCAGCAGCGAACCGCGTTCAGGTTCCTACGAGCAGTACTTC.

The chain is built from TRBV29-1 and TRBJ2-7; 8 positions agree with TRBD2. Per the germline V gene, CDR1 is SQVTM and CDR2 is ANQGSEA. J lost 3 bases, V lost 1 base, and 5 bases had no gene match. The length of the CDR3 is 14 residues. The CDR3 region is CSVEAGSGSYEQYF. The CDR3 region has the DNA TGCAGCGTTGAAGCAGGGAGCGGGAGCTACGAGCAGTACTTC.

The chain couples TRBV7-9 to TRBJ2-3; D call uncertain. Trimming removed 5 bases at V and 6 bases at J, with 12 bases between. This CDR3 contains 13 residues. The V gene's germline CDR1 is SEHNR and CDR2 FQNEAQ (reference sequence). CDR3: CASSQLGRDTQYF. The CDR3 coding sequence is TGTGCCAGCAGCCAATTAGGCCGCGATACGCAGTATTTT.